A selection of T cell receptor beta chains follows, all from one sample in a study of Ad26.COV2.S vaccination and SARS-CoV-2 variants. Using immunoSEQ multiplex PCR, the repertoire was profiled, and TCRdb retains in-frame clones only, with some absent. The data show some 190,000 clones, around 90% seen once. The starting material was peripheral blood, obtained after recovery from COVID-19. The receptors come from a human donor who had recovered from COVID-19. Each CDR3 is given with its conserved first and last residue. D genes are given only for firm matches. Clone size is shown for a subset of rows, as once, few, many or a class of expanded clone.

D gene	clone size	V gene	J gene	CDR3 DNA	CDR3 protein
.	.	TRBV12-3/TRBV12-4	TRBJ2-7	TGTGCCAGCAGTTTAGCGCGGGGCGTGGGGTACTTC	CASSLARGVGYF
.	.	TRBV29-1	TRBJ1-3	TGCAGCGTTGAGAGGGAGGGAAACACCATATATTTT	CSVEREGNTIYF
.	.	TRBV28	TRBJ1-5	TGTGCCAGCCGATTTCTAGACCGCAATCAGCCCCAGCATTTT	CASRFLDRNQPQHF
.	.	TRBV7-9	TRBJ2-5	TGTGCCAGCAGCTCCAATCAGGGGATTGTGACCCAGTACTTC	CASSSNQGIVTQYF
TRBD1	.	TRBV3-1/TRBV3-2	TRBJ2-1	TGTGCCAGCAGCCAAGCCCTTGGGACAGTTGGCTATGAGCAGTTCTTC	CASSQALGTVGYEQFF
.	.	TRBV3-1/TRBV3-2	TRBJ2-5	TGTGCCAGCAGCCAAGGACACACGGGAGTGGAGACCCAGTACTTC	CASSQGHTGVETQYF
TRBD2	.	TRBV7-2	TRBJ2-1	TGTGCCAGCAGCTTAAATAAGGAGGGACTAGCGGGAGTCGACAATGAGCAGTTCTTC	CASSLNKEGLAGVDNEQFF
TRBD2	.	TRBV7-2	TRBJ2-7	TGTGCCAGCAGCCCACCGGGACTAGCGGGAGGATTCGAGTACTTC	CASSPPGLAGGFEYF
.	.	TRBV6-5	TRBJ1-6	TGTGCCAGCAAACCTACTGGGGGATATAATTCACCCCTCCACTTT	CASKPTGGYNSPLHF
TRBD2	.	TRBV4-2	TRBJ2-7	TGTGCCAGCAGCCGAGCGGGAGGGAAGGAAGAGCAGTACTTC	CASSRAGGKEEQYF
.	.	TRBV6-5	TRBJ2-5	TGTGCCAGCAGGTCAGGGGCACCTCGAGAGACCCAGTACTTC	CASRSGAPRETQYF
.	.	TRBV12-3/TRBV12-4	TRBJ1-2	TGTGCCAGCAGCAGGGAAACCAGTTATGGCTACACCTTC	CASSRETSYGYTF
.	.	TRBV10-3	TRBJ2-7	TGTGCCATCAGTGAGTCGGCAGGCGAAGCCTACGAGCAGTACTTC	CAISESAGEAYEQYF
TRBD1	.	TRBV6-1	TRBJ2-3	TGTGCCAGCAGTGAAGCCCGGACAGGGCTCACAGATACGCAGTATTTT	CASSEARTGLTDTQYF
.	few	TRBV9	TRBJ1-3	TGTGCCAGCAGCGTAGCACCGACATGGAGGAACACCATATATTTT	CASSVAPTWRNTIYF
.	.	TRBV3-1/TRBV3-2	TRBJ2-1	TGTGCCGTGGGGGCATGGTTTGGTGAGCAGTTCTTC	CAVGAWFGEQFF
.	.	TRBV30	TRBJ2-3	TGTGCCTGGAGTCCCCCTGGACACTTTTCCACAGATACGCAGTATTTT	CAWSPPGHFSTDTQYF
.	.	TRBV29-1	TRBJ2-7	TGCAGCGTTGATATTACCGGGACCTACGAGCAGTACTTC	CSVDITGTYEQYF
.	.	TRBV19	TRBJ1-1	TGTGCCAGTAGTATTGTAGGAGTCATGAACACTGAAGCTTTCTTT	CASSIVGVMNTEAFF
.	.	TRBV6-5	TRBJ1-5	TGTGCCAGCACGGGGGAGGGGGGAATTCAGCCCCAGCATTTT	CASTGEGGIQPQHF
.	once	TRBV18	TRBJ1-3	TGTGCCAGCTCACCACAGGTGGAGGGGTCTGGAAACACCATATATTTT	CASSPQVEGSGNTIYF
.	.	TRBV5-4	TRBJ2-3	TGTGCCAGCAGGTACCGGGGCAGCCGAAGAGAGGGAGATACGCAGTATTTT	CASRYRGSRREGDTQYF
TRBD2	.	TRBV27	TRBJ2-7	TGTGCCAGCAGCGGGGGGGGTGCGCAGTACTTC	CASSGGGAQYF
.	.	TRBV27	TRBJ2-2	TGTGCCAGCAGGATGAACACCGGGGAGCTGTTTTTT	CASRMNTGELFF
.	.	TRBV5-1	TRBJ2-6	TGCGCCAGCAGCTTGTTTATCTCTGGGGCCAACGTCCTGACTTTC	CASSLFISGANVLTF
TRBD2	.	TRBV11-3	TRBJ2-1	TGTGCCAGCTCCGAGGGACTAGCGGAGTACAATGAGCAGTTCTTC	CASSEGLAEYNEQFF
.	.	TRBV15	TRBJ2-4	TGTGCCACCAGAAAACAACCGGGGCCGATAGCCAAAAACATTCAGTACTTC	CATRKQPGPIAKNIQYF
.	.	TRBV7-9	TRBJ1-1	TGTGCCAGCAGCCCCGAGCTATTTAGGGCGGGGGTTCGCACTGAAGCTTTCTTT	CASSPELFRAGVRTEAFF
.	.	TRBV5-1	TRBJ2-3	TGCGCCAGCAGATCCCAGACAGGTCGGGATACGCAGTATTTT	CASRSQTGRDTQYF
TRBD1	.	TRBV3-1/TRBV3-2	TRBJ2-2	TGTGCCAGCAGCAGTCAGGGACAGGGGGCGACCGGGGAGCTGTTTTTT	CASSSQGQGATGELFF
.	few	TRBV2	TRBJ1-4	TGTGCCAGCACCGGAGGAGGATTTAATGAAAAACTGTTTTTT	CASTGGGFNEKLFF
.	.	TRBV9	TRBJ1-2	TGTGCCAGCAGCGTAGAGTCCGGGGGAGCCTATGGCTACACCTTC	CASSVESGGAYGYTF
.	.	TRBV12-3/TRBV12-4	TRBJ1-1	TGTGCCAGCAGCCATGGGGTGGACAGCGAAGCTTTCTTT	CASSHGVDSEAFF